This entry features one TCR beta chain sequence. The target antigen is unknown. This sample is drawn from a study of CD8 T cells in ankylosing spondylitis. Whole-study results and caveats: It appeared that ankylosing spondylitis blood was characterized by a TCR beta motif of several highly homologous variants.

Making use of molecular barcodes, quantitative 5'-RACE generated TCR beta libraries. TCRdb recomputed calls from the 5' RACE reads with MiXCR, one row per CDR3 protein. The sample carries some 700,000 distinct CDR3 sequences, 15% to 20% recorded once. The CDR3 extends over 14 amino acids. Germline lookup yields CDR1 LGHDT and CDR2 YNNKEL (reference sequence). V was trimmed by 5 bases and J by 5 bases, leaving 15 bases between them. The specimen sequenced was blood, either unsorted or a sorted T cell fraction (not recorded which). The V gene is TRBV3-1, the J gene TRBJ2-5; D tentatively fits TRBD1 or TRBD2 (5 bases each). This TCR was recovered from a male donor with ankylosing spondylitis. The CDR3: CASSTSRGPETQYF. The CDR3 DNA follows: TGTGCCAGCAGCACCTCACGGGGACCCGAGACCCAGTACTTC.